This passage covers 26 T cell receptor beta chains from one sample sequenced in a study of lymphopenia after photon versus proton radiotherapy. TCRdb's copy holds only in-frame clones and misses some; the assay was immunoSEQ multiplex PCR. This repertoire shows 55,000 to 85,000 clones, 85% to 95% found once; its top ten account for approximately 2%. Sequenced material: peripheral blood, taken from a patient treated with photon-based radiotherapy. The source of these receptors is a woman between 35 and 50 years old with cholangiocarcinoma.

V is TRBV6-5 and J is TRBJ2-7; TRBD1 aligns across 9 bases. The CDR3 is 15 residues long. CDR1 and CDR2 (germline): MNHEY, SVGAGI. V lost 11 bases and J lost 4; bases outside the gene matches: 15. The CDR3, as DNA: TGTGCCTCTCGGGGGTCCGCGACAGGGGGTTACGAGCAGTACTTC. Encoded protein: CASRGSATGGYEQYF.

DNA of the CDR3: TGTGCCAGCAGTTTGTTTTCGGGGATTCAGGAAAAACTGTTTTTT. It specifies CASSLFSGIQEKLFF. This chain connects TRBV28 to TRBJ1-4; D not resolved. Germline CDR1 and CDR2: MDHEN and SYDVKM. The CDR3 is made up of 15 amino acids. The ends were cut back, 3 bases at V and 8 bases at J, with 16 bases in the middle.

This chain links TRBV5-6 with TRBJ1-2; a weak D match, TRBD1 (5 bases). The CDR3 extends over 15 amino acids. V shed 5 bases and J shed 0 bases, with 14 bases lying between them. CDR1 is SGHDT and CDR2 is YYEEEE in the germline V gene. This chain's CDR3 is CASRLRGLANYGYTF. As DNA, the CDR3 is TGTGCCAGCAGGTTACGGGGCCTTGCTAACTATGGCTACACCTTC.

This chain links TRBV6-6 with TRBJ2-1; 9 bases are a match to TRBD1. Germline CDR1 reads MNHNY; CDR2 reads SVGAGI (reference sequence). The CDR3 contains 15 residues. V shed 7 bases, J shed 8 bases, and the junction held 12 bases outside the gene matches. CDR3 in DNA: TGTGCCAGCAATCACAGGGGGCCCGACTGGCATGAGCAGTTCTTC. Translating it yields CASNHRGPDWHEQFF.

The chain joins TRBV9 to TRBJ1-4; D is uncertain. CDR1 is SGDLS and CDR2 is YYNGEE in the germline V gene. The CDR3 has 14 amino acids. V lost 2 bases to trimming and J lost 8 bases, with 13 bases between them. Written as DNA, the CDR3 is TGTGCCAGCAGCGTTGAGCCGGCGAGGGAAAAACTGTTTTTT. Protein: CASSVEPAREKLFF.

The chain is built from TRBV6-5 and TRBJ2-2; the match to TRBD2 covers 8 bases. Germline CDR1 MNHEY, CDR2 SVGAGI. The length of the CDR3 is 14 residues. The CDR3: CAVKRETNTGELFF. CDR3 nucleotide sequence: TGTGCAGTCAAGCGGGAGACGAACACCGGGGAGCTGTTTTTT.

A remark on this clone: The identical CDR3 is also encoded by other nucleotide sequences in the sample. V usage is TRBV29-1 and J usage is TRBJ1-1; D possibly corresponds to TRBD1 (5 bases). V shed 4 bases and J shed 4 bases, with 7 bases lying between them. CDR3 size: 11 residues. The germline V gene has CDR1 SQVTM and CDR2 ANQGSEA. The CDR3, as DNA: TGCAGCGTTGTTAGGGGCACTGAAGCTTTCTTT. Translating it yields CSVVRGTEAFF. The full variable domain, with the rest looked up from reference TRBV29-1 and TRBJ1-1, is SAVISQKPSRDICQRGTSLTIQCQVDSQVTMMFWYRQQPGQSLTLIATANQGSEATYESGFVIDKFPISRPNLTFSTLTVSNMSPEDSSIYLCSVVRGTEAFFGQGTRLTVV.

V is TRBV6-1 and J is TRBJ2-7; unclear D gene. The CDR3 has 11 amino acids. Trimming took 3 bases from V and 3 from J, leaving 3 bases between them. From germline, CDR1 is MNHNS and CDR2 SASEGT. The CDR3 nucleotides are TGTGCCAGCAGTGACTTCTACGAGCAGTACTTC. This sequence encodes CASSDFYEQYF.

The genes are TRBV19 and TRBJ1-1; D remains unclear. CDR1 and CDR2 (germline): LNHDA, SQIVND (reference sequence). This CDR3 has 15 residues. V dropped 5 bases and J dropped 0 bases, with 13 bases sitting between them. Written as DNA, the CDR3 is TGTGCCAGTAGTCCCTCCCAGGCTATGAACACTGAAGCTTTCTTT. Amino acid sequence: CASSPSQAMNTEAFF. The full variable domain, its missing parts supplied by reference TRBV19 and TRBJ1-1, is DGGITQSPKYLFRKEGQNVTLSCEQNLNHDAMYWYRQDPGQGLRLIYYSQIVNDFQKGDIAEGYSVSREKKESFPLTVTSAQKNPTAFYLCASSPSQAMNTEAFFGQGTRLTVV.

This chain joins TRBV9 and TRBJ2-3; D gene ambiguous. V lost 0 bases and J 0 bases, leaving 5 bases between the germline ends. Germline CDR1 SGDLS, CDR2 YYNGEE. The CDR3 contains 14 residues. This chain's CDR3 is CASSVDASTDTQYF. The CDR3, as DNA: TGTGCCAGCAGCGTAGATGCTAGCACAGATACGCAGTATTTT. The whole variable domain, remainder taken from reference TRBV9 and TRBJ2-3, is DSGVTQTPKHLITATGQRVTLRCSPRSGDLSVYWYQQSLDQGLQFLIQYYNGEERAKGNILERFSAQQFPDLHSELNLSSLELGDSALYFCASSVDASTDTQYFGPGTRLTVL.

This chain connects TRBV19 to TRBJ2-7; 13 bases map to TRBD2. The CDR3 is 15 residues long. CDR1 LNHDA and CDR2 SQIVND come from the germline V gene (reference sequence). V dropped 4 bases and J dropped 2; count of bases not matched to a gene: 2. CDR3 region: CASSTGLAGTYEQYF. The DNA of the CDR3 is TGTGCCAGTAGTACGGGACTAGCGGGGACCTACGAGCAGTACTTC.

The rearrangement links TRBV19 to TRBJ2-1; 9 bases line up with TRBD2. The CDR3 spans 15 residues. Germline V lookup: CDR1 LNHDA, CDR2 SQIVND (reference sequence). V lost 7 bases, J lost 4 bases, and 8 bases stayed unmatched. CDR3 loop: CASTLIAGAYNEQFF. For the CDR3, the DNA is TGTGCCAGTACCTTAATAGCGGGAGCGTACAATGAGCAGTTCTTC.

The V call is TRBV27, the J call TRBJ1-6; no reliable D call. V was cut by 1 base and J by 7 bases, with 5 bases left in between. The length of the CDR3 is 13 residues. CDR1 is MNHEY, CDR2 SMNVEV, per germline (reference sequence). The CDR3 sequence is CASSLYGNSPLHF. CDR3 coding DNA: TGTGCCAGCAGTTTATACGGGAATTCACCCCTCCACTTT.

CDR3: CASSSSDGLAGDTDTQYF. The CDR3 nucleotides are TGTGCCAGCTCATCATCTGATGGCCTAGCGGGTGACACAGATACGCAGTATTTT. The V and J genes are TRBV18 and TRBJ2-3; 8 nucleotides line up with TRBD2. V gave up 5 bases and J gave up 2 bases; unmatched junction bases: 15. The CDR3 spans 18 residues. Germline lookup yields CDR1 KGHSH and CDR2 LQKENI. The variable domain in full, completed from reference TRBV18 and TRBJ2-3, reads NAGVMQNPRHLVRRRGQEARLRCSPMKGHSHVYWYRQLPEEGLKFMVYLQKENIIDESGMPKERFSAEFPKEGPSILRIQQVVRGDSAAYFCASSSSDGLAGDTDTQYFGPGTRLTVL.

The J gene is TRBJ1-1, the V gene TRBV6-5; D possibly corresponds to TRBD1 (5 bases). Germline values: CDR1 MNHEY, CDR2 SVGAGI. CDR3 length: 15 residues. Trimming pared 2 bases from V and 1 base from J, leaving 11 bases between. CDR3 sequence: CASSYESGGNTEAFF. For the CDR3, the DNA is TGTGCCAGCAGTTACGAGTCCGGGGGGAACACTGAAGCTTTCTTT.

The chain has TRBV11-3 and TRBJ2-1; D is ambiguous. The CDR3 is 13 residues long. Germline CDR1 SGHNT, CDR2 YENEEA. Trimming stripped 3 bases from V and 7 bases from J, with 10 bases between. Here the CDR3 reads CASSFESENEQFF. The CDR3 DNA follows: TGTGCCAGCAGCTTCGAGAGCGAGAATGAGCAGTTCTTC. Supplemented by reference TRBV11-3 and TRBJ2-1, the full variable domain reads EAGVVQSPRYKIIEKKQPVAFWCNPISGHNTLYWYLQNLGQGPELLIRYENEEAVDDSQLPKDRFSAERLKGVDSTLKIQPAELGDSAVYLCASSFESENEQFFGPGTRLTVL.

The chain uses TRBV7-9 and TRBJ1-2, with D unresolved. CDR1 and CDR2 from the germline V gene are SEHNR and FQNEAQ (reference sequence). This CDR3 is built from 13 residues. V lost 2 bases to trimming and J lost 6 bases, with 10 bases between them. CDR3 sequence reads: CASSLPGRDGYTF. CDR3 nucleotides: TGTGCCAGCAGCTTACCGGGGAGAGATGGCTACACCTTC.

This clone was recorded only once. J is TRBJ2-1 and V is TRBV18; TRBD1 matches at 9 bases. The ends lost 8 bases at V and 5 bases at J; junction bases unmatched: 4. The CDR3 length is 13 residues. Germline values: CDR1 KGHSH, CDR2 LQKENI. Here the CDR3 reads CASRRDRDNEQFF. The CDR3 region has the DNA TGTGCCAGCCGCCGGGACAGGGACAATGAGCAGTTCTTC.

Only one count was recorded for this clone. The chain is built from TRBV29-1 and TRBJ1-1; D uncertain. The V and J ends lost 4 bases and 5 bases respectively, with 14 bases between them. The CDR3 runs to 13 residues. Looked up from germline, CDR1 is SQVTM and CDR2 is ANQGSEA. The CDR3 region is CSVGTAVGTEAFF. CDR3 DNA sequence: TGCAGCGTTGGAACGGCTGTGGGGACTGAAGCTTTCTTT.

The chain is built from TRBV6-6 and TRBJ1-5; D remains ambiguous. Germline loops: CDR1 MNHNY, CDR2 SVGAGI (reference sequence). V was shortened by 4 bases and J by 3 bases, with 4 bases between the two germline ends. The CDR3 is 12 amino acids. The DNA of the CDR3 is TGTGCCAGCAGTTCTAACAATCAGCCCCAGCATTTT. Amino acids: CASSSNNQPQHF.

The chain uses TRBV30 and TRBJ1-2; 11 positions agree with TRBD1. This CDR3 contains 15 residues. Per germline, CDR1 GTSNPN and CDR2 SVGIG (reference sequence). Trimming removed 3 bases from V and 4 bases from J; junction bases left unmatched: 7. CDR3 sequence reads: CAWSQPGQGVYGYTF. For the CDR3, the DNA is TGTGCCTGGAGCCAACCGGGACAGGGGGTCTATGGCTACACCTTC.

The chain joins TRBV14 to TRBJ2-3, with D perhaps TRBD2 (5 bases). The CDR3 spans 15 residues. Germline loops: CDR1 SGHDN, CDR2 FVKESK. Trimming pared 6 bases from V and 2 bases from J, leaving 15 bases between. The CDR3 coding sequence is TGTGCCAGCAGATATTCGGGGTCTCCCACAGATACGCAGTATTTT. The encoded protein is CASRYSGSPTDTQYF. Full variable domain (remainder filled in from reference TRBV14 and TRBJ2-3): EAGVTQFPSHSVIEKGQTVTLRCDPISGHDNLYWYRRVMGKEIKFLLHFVKESKQDESGMPNNRFLAERTGGTYSTLKVQPAELEDSGVYFCASRYSGSPTDTQYFGPGTRLTVL.

The chain is built from TRBV10-3 and TRBJ1-1; tentatively, D is TRBD1 (5 bases). The V gene lost 5 bases and the J gene lost 2 bases, with 12 bases spanning the gap. The CDR3 runs 14 residues. The V gene's germline CDR1 is ENHRY and CDR2 SYGVKD. CDR3 DNA: TGTGCCATCAGTACAAAAGGGGTTAACACTGAAGCTTTCTTT. This translates into CAISTKGVNTEAFF.

This clone appeared once. V gene TRBV9 combines with J gene TRBJ1-5, with D possibly TRBD1 on 5 matching bases. Germline lookup yields CDR1 SGDLS and CDR2 YYNGEE. The V gene lost 4 bases and the J gene lost 9 bases, with 20 bases spanning the gap. The CDR3 length is 15 residues. The CDR3 spells CASSPSGDRGSPQHF. The CDR3, as DNA: TGTGCCAGCAGCCCTAGTGGAGATAGGGGATCGCCCCAGCATTTT. Filled out from reference TRBV9 and TRBJ1-5, the complete variable domain reads DSGVTQTPKHLITATGQRVTLRCSPRSGDLSVYWYQQSLDQGLQFLIQYYNGEERAKGNILERFSAQQFPDLHSELNLSSLELGDSALYFCASSPSGDRGSPQHFGDGTRLSIL.

The chain carries TRBV6-1 and TRBJ2-1; D is possibly TRBD1 (6 bases). Trimming removed 0 bases from V and 9 bases from J, with 27 bases in between. The CDR3 loop spans 19 amino acids. Germline CDR1 reads MNHNS; CDR2 reads SASEGT. In nucleotides, the CDR3 is TGTGCCAGCAGTGAAGCCACCCCTCTAGGGACACGACGGGTAGGTGAGCAGTTCTTC. This codes for CASSEATPLGTRRVGEQFF.

The rearrangement joins TRBV7-6 to TRBJ2-3, with 9 bases lining up with TRBD2. Per germline, CDR1 SGHVS and CDR2 FNYEAQ. The CDR3 contains 16 residues. The V gene end was trimmed by 1 base and the J gene end by 1 base; junction bases not matched to a gene: 3. Here the CDR3 reads CASSLGASGGTDTQYF. In nucleotides, the CDR3 is TGTGCCAGCAGCTTAGGGGCTAGCGGGGGCACAGATACGCAGTATTTT.